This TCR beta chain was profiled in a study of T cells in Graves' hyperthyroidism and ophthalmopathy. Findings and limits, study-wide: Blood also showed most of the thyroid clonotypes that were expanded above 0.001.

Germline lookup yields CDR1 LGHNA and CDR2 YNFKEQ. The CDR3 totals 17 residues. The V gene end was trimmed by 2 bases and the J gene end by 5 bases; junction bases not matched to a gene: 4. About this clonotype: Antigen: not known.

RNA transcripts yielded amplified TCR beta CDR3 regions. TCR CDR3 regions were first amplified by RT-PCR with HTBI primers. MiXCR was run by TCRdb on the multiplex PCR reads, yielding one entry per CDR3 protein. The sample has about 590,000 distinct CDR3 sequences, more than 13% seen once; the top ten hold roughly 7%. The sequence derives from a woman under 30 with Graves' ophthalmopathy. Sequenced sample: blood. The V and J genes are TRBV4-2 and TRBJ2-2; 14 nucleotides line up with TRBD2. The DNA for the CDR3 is TGTGCCAGCAGCCAACGCGGACTAGCGGGAGGAACCGGGGAGCTGTTTTTT. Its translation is CASSQRGLAGGTGELFF.